A single sample gave rise to the 3 T cell receptor beta chains below, sequenced in a study of T cells in localized non-small cell lung cancer. Clones were read by immunoSEQ multiplex PCR, and TCRdb kept only the in-frame ones, dropping some. The sample shows tens of thousands of clones, approximately 86% of them seen only once. The sample was peripheral blood, taken before any cancer treatment. These receptors came from a man aged 35 to 70 with stage I squamous cell lung carcinoma.

The V and J genes are TRBV5-1 and TRBJ1-5, with D perhaps matching TRBD1 (6 bases). The CDR3 length is 15 residues. Germline V CDR1 and CDR2: SGHRS, YFSETQ. Trimming took 0 bases from V and 2 from J, leaving 9 bases between them. The CDR3 DNA reads as TGCGCCAGCAGCTTGGTTGGGGGCCGCAATCAGCCCCAGCATTTT. Encoded protein: CASSLVGGRNQPQHF.

This clone has only a few counts. This sequence joins TRBV9 and TRBJ1-4, with 11 bases that match TRBD1. The CDR3 runs to 15 residues. In germline, CDR1 is SGDLS, CDR2 YYNGEE. J lost 7 bases, V lost 4 bases, and 6 bases had no gene match. The chain's CDR3 is CASSPAGTGGEKLFF. In DNA, the CDR3 is TGTGCCAGCAGCCCCGCCGGGACAGGGGGTGAAAAACTGTTTTTT.

The chain has TRBV5-8 and TRBJ2-2; D gene uncertain. Germline V CDR1 and CDR2: SGHTS, YDEGEE. CDR3 length: 15 amino acids. Trimming took 3 bases from V and 3 from J, leaving 12 bases between them. The DNA for the CDR3 is TGTGCCAGCAGCTCGTATAAACGGTACACCGGGGAGCTGTTTTTT. The encoded protein is CASSSYKRYTGELFF.